Described below is a single TCR beta chain sequence and its context. Antigen: not known. This entry comes from a study of cytomegalovirus exposure and HLA in healthy donors. With 60 Vbeta and 13 Jbeta primers, the PCR was carried out. Only in-frame clones appear in the TCRdb table, and some are missing; sequencing was by immunoSEQ multiplex PCR. Found here are a few hundred thousand clones, 85% to 95% of them singletons; the top ten hold 1.5% to 2%. V was pared by 5 bases and J by 0 bases, with 7 bases between. The CDR3 runs 12 residues. Germline V lookup: CDR1 GTSNPN, CDR2 SVGIG (reference sequence). Overall study results and limits: In a later analysis, common viral pathogens appeared linked to several of the most significant clusters. An analysis done earlier found most TCR beta V segments productive about 87% or about 30% of the time. The investigators catalogued under 200 TCR beta chains as cytomegalovirus-associated. A likely sequencing artifact accounted for one observed cluster of highly shared sequence variants.

The specimen was PBMCs. The sequence derives from a girl aged 2-15 years in good health and CMV-seronegative. This chain connects TRBV30 to TRBJ1-1, with unresolved D. DNA of the CDR3: TGTGCCTGGGGCTTTATGAACACTGAAGCTTTCTTT. Amino acids: CAWGFMNTEAFF.